The TCR beta chain under discussion was sequenced for a study of OX40 agonist ivuxolimab in advanced cancers. For the study at large: Patients were roughly 83% male with ages about 20 to 79, mean about 65. Prior therapy, whether anti-PD-1, anti-PD-L1 or anti-CTLA-4, was allowed, and roughly 40% had some.

The protocol was immunoSEQ multiplex PCR, while the TCRdb copy is restricted to in-frame clones and leaves out a portion. The sample includes several thousand clones, about 87% of them seen just once. CDR1 LGHNA and CDR2 YSLEER come from the germline V gene. There are 18 residues in the CDR3. The V end was cut by 0 bases, the J end by 4 bases, with 18 bases between. This chain joins TRBV4-3 and TRBJ1-4; D remains ambiguous. This material consisted of CD4+ or CD8+ T cells sorted from blood, taken in a trial of the OX40 agonist ivuxolimab. This TCR was sampled from an adult with an advanced solid tumor such as melanoma, head and neck, liver or kidney cancer. The CDR3 sequence: CASSQDRVVATINEKLFF. CDR3 DNA sequence: TGCGCCAGCAGCCAAGATAGGGTCGTGGCCACTATTAATGAAAAACTGTTTTTT.